A single sample is the source of the 22 T cell receptor beta chains below, sequenced in a study of T-cell memory formation after mild COVID-19. TCRdb fed the 5' RACE reads into MiXCR, producing one record per CDR3 protein. The sample carries 350,000 to 400,000 distinct CDR3 sequences, around 14% recorded once. Sample: PBMCs or a T cell subset sorted from them (not recorded which). The receptors derive from a man aged 18 to 35 who had mild COVID-19 (a few samples of this study predate the infection). Cell type and time point are not known.

This clonotype was seen only a few times. The rearrangement joins TRBV7-2 to TRBJ2-1; D gene uncertain. Deletions cut 1 base from V and 5 bases from J, with 9 bases between. In germline, CDR1 is SGHTA, CDR2 FQGNSA. The CDR3 runs 14 residues. The CDR3 loop is CASSLESWDNEQFF. The CDR3 DNA reads TGTGCCAGCAGCTTAGAGAGTTGGGACAATGAGCAGTTCTTC.

This clonotype was detected only a few times. This chain links TRBV7-2 with TRBJ2-3; possible D gene TRBD2, 6 bases. Germline V lookup: CDR1 SGHTA, CDR2 FQGNSA. The CDR3 contains 13 residues. Trimming took off 3 bases at V and 8 bases at J, with 12 bases between the two ends. CDR3 loop: CASSFGLSGTQYF. The CDR3 DNA is TGTGCCAGCAGCTTCGGACTTAGCGGTACGCAGTATTTT.

This clonotype was seen more than once but under ten times. This chain uses TRBV6-2 or TRBV6-3 with TRBJ2-7; perhaps D is TRBD1 or TRBD2 (5 bases each). Deletions cut 6 bases from V and 2 bases from J, with 17 bases between. This CDR3 has 15 residues. Per the germline V gene, CDR1 is MNHEY and CDR2 is SVGEGT. The CDR3 DNA follows: TGTGCCAGCAGCTCCCGGGGCGACGGTACCTACGAGCAGTACTTC. It codes for CASSSRGDGTYEQYF.

The sample holds a few counts of this clonotype. This chain links TRBV24-1 with TRBJ2-1; 7 bases are shared with TRBD2. The V gene end was trimmed by 4 bases and the J gene end by 2 bases; junction bases not matched to a gene: 1. The V gene's germline CDR1 is KGHDR and CDR2 SFDVKD. CDR3 size: 14 residues. CDR3 bases: TGTGCCACCAGTGAGGGAGGGGCCTACAATGAGCAGTTCTTC. Protein product: CATSEGGAYNEQFF.

This clonotype was counted only a few times. V gene TRBV6-2 or TRBV6-3 combines with J gene TRBJ1-1; D is unresolved. This CDR3 comprises 14 residues. Trimming removed 6 bases at V and 3 bases at J, with 14 bases between. Germline V lookup: CDR1 MNHEY, CDR2 SVGEGT. CDR3 bases: TGTGCCAGCAGGAAAAGGTTGACCTACACTGAAGCTTTCTTT. Its protein is CASRKRLTYTEAFF.

Written as DNA, the CDR3 is TGCGCCAGCAGCCAAGGGTCCGGGGGCCACACCGGGGAGCTGTTTTTT. Its translation is CASSQGSGGHTGELFF. The V gene is TRBV5-1, the J gene TRBJ2-2; tentatively, D is TRBD1 or TRBD2 (6 bases each). Looked up from germline, CDR1 is SGHRS and CDR2 is YFSETQ. The CDR3 covers 16 residues. V was trimmed by 4 bases and J by 3 bases, leaving 16 bases between them.

The V call is TRBV4-1, the J call TRBJ1-4, with a tentative D call TRBD1 (6 bases). CDR3 length: 16 residues. Looked up from germline, CDR1 is MGHRA and CDR2 is YSYEKL. Trimming pared 3 bases from V and 6 bases from J, leaving 17 bases between. The DNA of the CDR3 is TGCGCCAGCAGCCAGGATACGGGACAAGGGCATGAAAAACTGTTTTTT. Translating it yields CASSQDTGQGHEKLFF.

This clonotype was counted a few times. The rearrangement joins TRBV6-2 or TRBV6-3 to TRBJ1-4, with D unresolved. From germline, CDR1 is MNHEY and CDR2 SVGEGT. V lost 2 bases and J lost 0, with 10 bases in between. The CDR3 is 16 amino acids. The CDR3 sequence is CASSYRPIATNEKLFF. CDR3 sequence (DNA): TGTGCCAGCAGTTACCGACCGATTGCAACTAATGAAAAACTGTTTTTT.

The chain joins TRBV2 to TRBJ1-2; TRBD1 might be the D (5 bases). V lost 4 bases, J lost 5 bases, and 17 bases lay in between. Germline V lookup: CDR1 SNHLY, CDR2 FYNNEI. The CDR3 runs 15 residues. The CDR3 bases are TGTGCCAGCAGTGTAATGGCACCAGGACAATATGGCTACACCTTC. Translation gives CASSVMAPGQYGYTF.

In its sample, this clonotype was seen a few times. V gene TRBV20-1 combines with J gene TRBJ2-7, with 9 nucleotides matching TRBD2. J lost 2 bases, V lost 0 bases, and 8 bases had no gene match. Germline CDR1 is DFQATT and CDR2 is SNEGSKA (reference sequence). This CDR3 comprises 16 residues. The CDR3 bases are TGCAGTGCTAGAGATCCCGGCGGGGGGGACCCCTACGAGCAGTACGTC. Amino acids: CSARDPGGGDPYEQYV.

This clonotype was seen a few times. The chain links TRBV7-2 to TRBJ2-1, with TRBD2 identical over 8 bases. This CDR3 is 14 amino acids long. CDR1 is SGHTA and CDR2 is FQGNSA in the germline V gene. J was trimmed by 8 bases and V by 5 bases; bases with no gene match: 8. The CDR3 spells CASSPGGARHEQFF. In nucleotides, the CDR3 is TGTGCCAGCAGCCCGGGGGGGGCCCGCCATGAGCAGTTCTTC. Drawing the rest from reference TRBV7-2 and TRBJ2-1, the complete variable domain is GAGVSQSPSNKVTEKGKDVELRCDPISGHTALYWYRQSLGQGLEFLIYFQGNSAPDKSGLPSDRFSAERTGGSVSTLTIQRTQQEDSAVYLCASSPGGARHEQFFGPGTRLTVL.

This clonotype has a handful of counts. The rearrangement uses TRBV2 and TRBJ2-4, with a weak D call TRBD2 (6 bases). V was clipped by 4 bases and J by 0 bases, with 13 bases between them. The CDR3 is 16 residues long. From germline, CDR1 is SNHLY and CDR2 FYNNEI. The CDR3 is CASSGWGGLAKNIQYF. The CDR3 nucleotides read TGTGCCAGCAGTGGGTGGGGAGGACTAGCCAAAAACATTCAGTACTTC.

This clonotype has only a few counts. The V gene is TRBV20-1, the J gene TRBJ2-2; D is unclear. The germline gives CDR1 DFQATT, CDR2 SNEGSKA (reference sequence). The V and J ends lost 6 bases and 3 bases respectively, with 8 bases between them. The CDR3 length is 12 residues. The CDR3 bases are TGCAGTGCGGACCAGGACACCGGGGAGCTGTTTTTT. Translated: CSADQDTGELFF.

This clonotype has a handful of counts. The CDR3 ends on some other residue instead of the conserved phenylalanine or tryptophan, so this is likely a read error. CDR3 residues: CASSDTSGSPETQYL. The CDR3, as DNA: TGCGCCAGCAGCGATACTAGCGGGTCACCAGAGACCCAGTACTTA. J is TRBJ2-5 and V is TRBV5-1; the match to TRBD2 covers 9 bases. The germline V gene encodes CDR1 SGHRS and CDR2 YFSETQ. The CDR3 is 15 amino acids. The V segment lost 4 bases and the J segment 4 bases; nucleotides outside the gene matches: 8.

This sequence joins TRBV5-1 and TRBJ2-7, with D perhaps TRBD1 or TRBD2 (5 bases each). CDR1 is SGHRS and CDR2 is YFSETQ in the germline V gene. The length of the CDR3 is 13 residues. V was trimmed by 9 bases and J by 0 bases, leaving 13 bases between them. In DNA, the CDR3 is TGCGCCACCCAGAGAGGGGTCTCCTACGAGCAGTACGTC. This codes for CATQRGVSYEQYV.

Only one count was recorded for this clonotype. The chain recombines TRBV7-8 with TRBJ1-6; no definite D call. CDR1 and CDR2 (germline): SGHVS, FQNEAQ. Trimming stripped 5 bases from V and 6 bases from J, with 17 bases between. This CDR3 is 16 amino acids long. The CDR3 protein is CASSRGRITGNSPLHF. The CDR3 nucleotides read TGTGCCAGCAGCCGAGGAAGAATAACTGGTAATTCACCCCTCCACTTT.

This clonotype was seen repeatedly, ten times or more. The CDR3, as DNA: TGCAGTGCTAGGGGGGGCACTGAAGCTTTCTTT. It codes for CSARGGTEAFF. This sequence joins TRBV20-1 and TRBJ1-1; D may be TRBD1 (5 bases). The germline gives CDR1 DFQATT, CDR2 SNEGSKA (reference sequence). The CDR3 contains 11 residues. V was trimmed by 3 bases and J by 4 bases, leaving 6 bases between them.

This clonotype was seen more than once but under ten times. The chain employs TRBV12-3 or TRBV12-4 and TRBJ2-3; D remains ambiguous. Deletions cut 4 bases from V and 0 bases from J, with 14 bases between. The CDR3 is 16 amino acids. The CDR3 bases are TGTGCCAGCAGTTCCCCCCACGGCGGTAGCACAGATACGCAGTATTTT. Translating it yields CASSSPHGGSTDTQYF.

This clonotype came up a few times. This chain connects TRBV25-1 to TRBJ1-2; TRBD1 matches 8 bases. Germline V gives CDR1 MGHDK, CDR2 SYGVNS. With V trimmed by 4 bases and J by 3 bases, 4 bases remained unmatched. The CDR3 has 14 residues. The DNA for the CDR3 is TGTGCCAGCAGTGTGGGGGGACAGGACTATGGCTACACCTTC. This sequence encodes CASSVGGQDYGYTF.

The chain is built from TRBV7-2 and TRBJ2-5; unclear D gene. The CDR3 consists of 14 residues. CDR1 is SGHTA, CDR2 FQGNSA, per germline. V dropped 1 base and J dropped 11 bases, with 17 bases sitting between them. This chain's CDR3 is CASSLGPLDSTQYF. The CDR3 DNA reads as TGTGCCAGCAGCTTAGGACCCCTCGACTCGACACAGTACTTC.

This clonotype was picked up a small number of times. This chain links TRBV4-2 with TRBJ2-3, with 7 bases aligning to TRBD2. The V gene end was trimmed by 0 bases and the J gene end by 5 bases; junction bases not matched to a gene: 2. The CDR3 spans 14 residues. The germline V gene has CDR1 LGHNA and CDR2 YNFKEQ. CDR3 nucleotide sequence: TGTGCCAGCAGCCAAGATCTAGCGGTAGATACGCAGTATTTT. It translates to CASSQDLAVDTQYF.

This chain connects TRBV6-6 to TRBJ1-3; no reliable D call. Trimming took off 5 bases at V and 0 bases at J, with 11 bases between the two ends. Germline V gives CDR1 MNHNY, CDR2 SVGAGI (reference sequence). This CDR3 spans 15 amino acids. The CDR3 is CASSPSDYSGNTIYF. DNA for the CDR3: TGTGCCAGCAGTCCTTCTGATTACTCTGGAAACACCATATATTTT.